A selection of T cell receptor beta chains follows, all from one sample in a study of blood T cell repertoires in COVID-19. Assay: immunoSEQ multiplex PCR; the TCRdb copy retains only in-frame clones and omits some. The sample lists approximately 48,000 clones, 85% to 90% occurring once. The sequenced sample consisted of peripheral blood. The origin of the receptors is a man in his 60s with acute or convalescent COVID-19. The conserved cysteine and the conserved F or W are not part of the CDR3 here. D genes are given only for firm matches.

cdr3_aa j_call d_call cdr3_length v_call
ASSLRREGIQY TRBJ2-4 NA 11 TRBV7-3
ASTRQKTGELF TRBJ2-2 NA 11 TRBV2
ASSFGDRLNTEAF TRBJ1-1 TRBD1 13 TRBV28
ASSSLGHGYT TRBJ1-2 NA 10 TRBV5-1
ASSFLAGTDTQY TRBJ2-3 TRBD2 12 TRBV28
SVVGRVGGELF TRBJ2-2 TRBD2 11 TRBV29-1
ASSAQGRDGYT TRBJ1-2 NA 11 TRBV5-1
ASSLVHRGRGDTQY TRBJ2-3 TRBD1 14 TRBV5-1
ASSKTGDGYT TRBJ1-2 NA 10 TRBV19
ASSQTGTGENEQF TRBJ2-1 TRBD1 13 TRBV4-1
ASSEVPRGRYEQY TRBJ2-7 NA 13 TRBV2
ASSELQGSGTEAF TRBJ1-1 NA 13 TRBV5-1
ASTPATGIYSPLH TRBJ1-6 NA 13 TRBV7-2
AISGQGAKSGNTIY TRBJ1-3 TRBD1 14 TRBV10-3
ASSPTGKVYNEQF TRBJ2-1 TRBD1 13 TRBV6-4
ASRRAGQNTQY TRBJ2-5 NA 11 TRBV6-5
ASRGTGFNEKLF TRBJ1-4 TRBD1 12 TRBV28
ASSQGSGVGTGELF TRBJ2-2 NA 14 TRBV4-1
ASSSPNQPQH TRBJ1-5 NA 10 TRBV19
ASSRTGDDQPQH TRBJ1-5 TRBD1 12 TRBV5-1
ASSSTGDYTGELF TRBJ2-2 NA 13 TRBV5-1
ASSVLAPSTDTQY TRBJ2-3 NA 13 TRBV9
ASSQSGSGAAVEQF TRBJ2-1 NA 14 TRBV3-1/TRBV3-2
AWSRGGTQGNPNYGYT TRBJ1-2 NA 16 TRBV30
ASSLGTGLNTEAF TRBJ1-1 TRBD1 13 TRBV5-1
ASGRTLEGEQY TRBJ2-7 NA 11 TRBV3-1/TRBV3-2
ASSQQFYDLQDTGYGYT TRBJ1-2 NA 17 TRBV3-1/TRBV3-2
ASSSRGGRSYNEQF TRBJ2-1 TRBD2 14 TRBV7-3
ASSVDVRDSGYT TRBJ1-2 NA 12 TRBV9
AWSLRQGSWGTEAF TRBJ1-1 TRBD1 14 TRBV30
ASSESGASLSPLH TRBJ1-6 NA 13 TRBV6-1
ASSARVGTRGGETQY TRBJ2-5 TRBD2 15 TRBV5-1
ASSLTRDRGLGNEQF TRBJ2-1 TRBD1 15 TRBV7-3
ASSAGTGNEQF TRBJ2-1 TRBD1 11 TRBV7-3
ASSSLAGEGAGEQF TRBJ2-1 TRBD2 14 TRBV5-1
ASGRGTDYEQY TRBJ2-7 NA 11 TRBV6-5
ASSPGSEGEKLF TRBJ1-4 NA 12 TRBV18
AISDGQGGGYT TRBJ1-2 NA 11 TRBV10-3
ATGKTGWDQPQH TRBJ1-5 NA 12 TRBV24-1
ASSPRLAGVYEQF TRBJ2-1 TRBD2 13 TRBV7-3
ASTIMGAQETQY TRBJ2-5 NA 12 TRBV5-1
ASSEAPTGILTNYGYT TRBJ1-2 TRBD1 16 TRBV2
ASSAHRQGKAGELF TRBJ2-2 TRBD1 14 TRBV7-9
ASSIQGTDTEAF TRBJ1-1 NA 12 TRBV19
AWFGRNRGRNYGYT TRBJ1-2 TRBD1 14 TRBV30
ASSQGQGGVNVLT TRBJ2-6 NA 13 TRBV4-2
ASSLYPPGQGAANEKLF TRBJ1-4 TRBD1 17 TRBV27
ASSPPRGFYNEQF TRBJ2-1 NA 13 TRBV9
ASSQPAGGGTQY TRBJ2-3 TRBD2 12 TRBV4-1
ASSELAGSSRNYNEQF TRBJ2-1 TRBD2 16 TRBV10-1
ASSTGTGANTGELF TRBJ2-2 TRBD1 14 TRBV7-7
ASSGGQGFNNEQF TRBJ2-1 TRBD1 13 TRBV6-5